The clone carrying this TCR beta chain was recorded many times. This specimen comes from a study of T cells in Graves' hyperthyroidism and ophthalmopathy. The CDR3 totals 16 residues. Germline trimming cut 2 bases from V and 5 bases from J; bases unmatched to any gene: 8. Germline lookup yields CDR1 LNHNV and CDR2 YYDKDF (reference sequence). RNA transcripts gave rise to amplified TCR beta CDR3 regions. First-round RT-PCR targeting the TCR CDR3 was performed with the HTBI primer set. Each CDR3 protein gets one entry after TCRdb re-called the multiplex PCR reads with MiXCR. The table records 500,000 or so distinct CDR3 sequences, 17% of them present only once. It was uncontrolled infection, other autoimmune disease, pregnancy or lactation that excluded patients.

This rearrangement joins TRBV15 to TRBJ2-5, with 10 bases aligning to TRBD1. Sequenced material: blood. The sequence was obtained from a woman under 30 with Graves' ophthalmopathy. This CDR3 is CATSRLPGQGTETQYF. The CDR3 nucleotides read TGTGCCACCAGCAGACTACCGGGACAGGGGACGGAGACCCAGTACTTC.